These 29 T cell receptor beta chains came from one sample sequenced in a study of technical replicates of blood from a few donors. Assay: immunoSEQ multiplex PCR; the TCRdb copy retains only in-frame clones and omits some. The sample contains about 74,000 clones, roughly four fifths of which appear only once. Material for sequencing was PBMCs. Receptors were obtained from a human donor in good health. Some clones in this sample may be carry-over from other donors' samples.

The chain joins TRBV7-2 to TRBJ2-5; TRBD2 matches at 12 bases. The V gene end was trimmed by 5 bases and the J gene end by 5 bases; junction bases not matched to a gene: 9. The CDR3 is made up of 16 amino acids. Germline CDR1 SGHTA, CDR2 FQGNSA. The DNA for the CDR3 is TGTGCCAGCAGCCTGACTAGCGGGGGAGGCAGGGAGACCCAGTACTTC. This encodes CASSLTSGGGRETQYF.

The chain joins TRBV7-8 to TRBJ1-5; D perhaps matches TRBD1 (5 bases). The CDR3 consists of 14 residues. Germline loops: CDR1 SGHVS, CDR2 FQNEAQ. Trimming pared 1 base from V and 7 bases from J, leaving 11 bases between. Here the CDR3 DNA reads TGTGCCAGCAGCTTAGGGACATTCCTCCAGCCCCAGCATTTT. Its translation: CASSLGTFLQPQHF.

The chain combines TRBV5-6 with TRBJ1-1, with TRBD1 as a possible D gene (6 bases). V lost 0 bases, J lost 7 bases, and 13 bases lay in between. Germline V CDR1 and CDR2: SGHDT, YYEEEE. The length of the CDR3 is 14 residues. The CDR3 sequence: CASSLGWTANEAFF. The CDR3 region has the DNA TGTGCCAGCAGCTTGGGGTGGACAGCCAATGAAGCTTTCTTT.

The chain joins TRBV6-6 to TRBJ2-1, with no clear D. Per germline, CDR1 MNHNY and CDR2 SVGAGI (reference sequence). The CDR3 sequence is 15 residues long. The ends were cut back, 5 bases at V and 2 bases at J, with 13 bases in the middle. CDR3 protein: CASSILGVTYNEQFF. The CDR3 DNA reads TGTGCCAGCAGTATTTTAGGAGTCACCTACAATGAGCAGTTCTTC.

The chain recombines TRBV18 with TRBJ2-1, with TRBD2 identical over 12 bases. Germline V CDR1 and CDR2: KGHSH, LQKENI. The CDR3 length is 16 residues. V lost 2 bases to trimming and J lost 2 bases; unmatched junction nucleotides: 1. CDR3 in amino acids: CASSPGLAGTYNEQFF. CDR3 nucleotides: TGTGCCAGCTCACCAGGACTAGCGGGAACCTACAATGAGCAGTTCTTC.

The genes are TRBV4-3 and TRBJ1-2; 12 positions agree with TRBD1. Per the germline V gene, CDR1 is LGHNA and CDR2 is YSLEER. The CDR3 runs 15 residues. With 3 bases clipped from V and 3 bases from J, the junction kept 2 bases outside the gene matches. The CDR3 DNA sequence: TGCGCCAGCAGCCAGGGACAGGGGGCATACTATGGCTACACCTTC. This translates into CASSQGQGAYYGYTF.

This clone was recorded only once. DNA of the CDR3: TGTGCCAGCAGCTTAGAGGCGGGGGGGCCGTACGAGCAGTACTTC. It yields the protein CASSLEAGGPYEQYF. The J gene is TRBJ2-7, the V gene TRBV7-2; 9 bases agree with TRBD2. Germline loops: CDR1 SGHTA, CDR2 FQGNSA. J lost 4 bases, V lost 1 base, and 5 bases had no gene match. CDR3 length: 15 residues.

This clone is a singleton in its sample. The chain joins TRBV6-5 to TRBJ1-2, with 8 bases aligning to TRBD1. Germline V lookup: CDR1 MNHEY, CDR2 SVGAGI. J lost 7 bases, V lost 7 bases, and 11 bases had no gene match. This CDR3 comprises 14 residues. The CDR3 nucleotides read TGTGCCAGCACCCCTCGTCAGGACAGGGCTGGCTACACCTTC. Protein product: CASTPRQDRAGYTF.

J is TRBJ2-1 and V is TRBV11-1; D might be TRBD2 (5 bases). Germline-derived CDR1 and CDR2 are SGHAT and FQDESV (reference sequence). The V end was cut by 6 bases, the J end by 7 bases, with 22 bases between. The CDR3 covers 16 residues. The CDR3 DNA is TGTGCCAGCAGTCAGGTTTTGAGAGGGTGGGAAAATGAGCAGTTCTTC. It yields the protein CASSQVLRGWENEQFF.

This sequence joins TRBV7-9 and TRBJ2-2; 8 nucleotides match TRBD1. Germline assignment: CDR1 SEHNR and CDR2 FQNEAQ (reference sequence). Losses at the gene ends were 5 bases for V and 6 bases for J; bases not matched to a gene: 11. The CDR3 is 16 residues long. Here the CDR3 reads CASSPDRGMISGELFF. CDR3 sequence (DNA): TGTGCCAGCAGCCCTGACAGGGGCATGATATCCGGGGAGCTGTTTTTT. Drawing the rest from reference TRBV7-9 and TRBJ2-2, the complete variable domain is DTGVSQNPRHKITKRGQNVTFRCDPISEHNRLYWYRQTLGQGPEFLTYFQNEAQLEKSRLLSDRFSAERPKGSFSTLEIQRTEQGDSAMYLCASSPDRGMISGELFFGEGSRLTVL.

The rearrangement joins TRBV5-4 to TRBJ2-1; 12 bases fit TRBD2. Per germline, CDR1 SGHNT and CDR2 YYREEE (reference sequence). Trimming took 5 bases from V and 6 from J; bases not matched to a gene: 3. The CDR3 covers 14 residues. The CDR3 reads CASSLTSGSNEQFF. The CDR3 DNA reads as TGTGCCAGCAGTTTGACTAGCGGGAGCAATGAGCAGTTCTTC.

The chain uses TRBV2 and TRBJ2-2; perhaps TRBD2 as D (7 bases). Trimming took off 6 bases at V and 2 bases at J, with 13 bases between the two ends. The CDR3 totals 15 residues. The germline CDR1 and CDR2 sequences are SNHLY and FYNNEI. The CDR3 DNA reads as TGTGCCAGCAGCGGAAGGGGGGGTAACACCGGGGAGCTGTTTTTT. Its translation is CASSGRGGNTGELFF.

The chain couples TRBV7-2 to TRBJ1-2; the D gene is possibly TRBD1 (6 bases). CDR1 and CDR2 from the germline V gene are SGHTA and FQGNSA. This CDR3 comprises 14 residues. DNA of the CDR3: TGTGCAGTCGGACCCCCCTTCAGGGGCTATGGCTACACCTTC. This gives the protein CAVGPPFRGYGYTF.

V and J are TRBV4-2 and TRBJ2-7, with 8 bases aligning to TRBD2. Trimming at V came to 4 bases and at J to 5 bases, leaving 4 bases not matched to a gene. There are 13 residues in the CDR3. Germline values: CDR1 LGHNA, CDR2 YNFKEQ. The CDR3 DNA follows: TGTGCCAGCAGCCCCTCGGGGGGGGACGAGCAGTACTTC. It codes for CASSPSGGDEQYF.

V and J are TRBV19 and TRBJ2-6; the match to TRBD1 covers 7 bases. Germline CDR1 LNHDA, CDR2 SQIVND (reference sequence). The CDR3 consists of 20 residues. V was clipped by 3 bases and J by 0 bases; unmatched bases: 14. The CDR3 spells CASSIEGPGQAFSGANVLTF. CDR3 sequence (DNA): TGTGCCAGTAGTATCGAGGGTCCCGGACAGGCCTTCTCTGGGGCCAACGTCCTGACTTTC.

This chain uses TRBV6-6 with TRBJ2-7; TRBD2 matches at 8 bases. The CDR3 consists of 14 residues. CDR1 is MNHNY and CDR2 is SVGAGI in the germline V gene (reference sequence). The J segment lost 4 bases and the V segment lost 3 bases, leaving 5 bases of the junction unmatched. CDR3 sequence: CASSYLRGGYEQYF. Written as DNA, the CDR3 is TGTGCCAGCAGTTATCTCCGGGGGGGATACGAGCAGTACTTC.

Of note for this clone: Because the CDR3's place on the DNA is in doubt, the DNA is left out and the CDR3 is given as listed by TCRdb. The chain recombines TRBV7-6 with TRBJ1-2; TRBD1 is the table's D call, not checked against the DNA. Germline CDR1 reads SGHVS; CDR2 reads FNYEAQ. Including both end residues, the CDR3 is 15 amino acids long. CDR3 amino acids: CASSANPFGQGASTF.

This chain links TRBV4-3 with TRBJ1-2; a possible D gene is TRBD1 (6 bases). V shed 0 bases and J shed 3 bases, with 11 bases lying between them. Germline V CDR1 and CDR2: LGHNA, YSLEER. This CDR3 has 15 amino acids. The CDR3 DNA reads TGCGCCAGCAGCCAAGATCTCCGGACAGACTATGGCTACACCTTC. Protein: CASSQDLRTDYGYTF.

This clone occurred a few times. The chain carries TRBV5-6 and TRBJ1-1; D perhaps matches TRBD1 (5 bases). Trimming left V 3 bases short and J 10 bases short, with 16 bases between. In germline, CDR1 is SGHDT, CDR2 YYEEEE. The CDR3 consists of 13 residues. The CDR3 DNA is TGTGCCAGCAGCTCCCGGGGAGGGGAGGGAGCTTTCTTT. Amino acids: CASSSRGGEGAFF.

The chain employs TRBV5-1 and TRBJ2-4; 7 nucleotides agree with TRBD1. Trimming removed 4 bases from V and 0 bases from J; junction bases left unmatched: 10. The CDR3 is 17 residues long. The germline V gene encodes CDR1 SGHRS and CDR2 YFSETQ. This chain's CDR3 is CASSRDSATLAKNIQYF. The CDR3 region has the DNA TGCGCCAGCAGCAGGGACAGCGCCACACTAGCCAAAAACATTCAGTACTTC.

J is TRBJ2-3 and V is TRBV19; D is unresolved. Trimming took off 6 bases at V and 2 bases at J, with 9 bases between the two ends. There are 13 residues in the CDR3. Per germline, CDR1 LNHDA and CDR2 SQIVND (reference sequence). CDR3 coding DNA: TGTGCCAGTAGCCTCCTTAACACAGATACGCAGTATTTT. The encoded protein is CASSLLNTDTQYF.

The chain links TRBV19 to TRBJ2-1, with TRBD2 identical over 8 bases. The CDR3 sequence is 14 residues long. The germline V gene has CDR1 LNHDA and CDR2 SQIVND (reference sequence). With V trimmed by 7 bases and J by 2 bases, 4 bases remained unmatched. DNA of the CDR3: TGTGCCAGTACGCGGGGGGCCACCTACAATGAGCAGTTCTTC. It is translated as CASTRGATYNEQFF. The complete variable domain, with remaining parts taken from reference TRBV19 and TRBJ2-1, reads DGGITQSPKYLFRKEGQNVTLSCEQNLNHDAMYWYRQDPGQGLRLIYYSQIVNDFQKGDIAEGYSVSREKKESFPLTVTSAQKNPTAFYLCASTRGATYNEQFFGPGTRLTVL.

This clone turned up a few times. V is TRBV7-9 and J is TRBJ1-1, with D uncertain. Germline CDR1 SEHNR, CDR2 FQNEAQ (reference sequence). V was cut by 1 base and J by 1 base, with 10 bases left in between. The CDR3 runs to 15 residues. The CDR3 coding sequence is TGTGCCAGCAGCTTAGTACGACCAGGGAACACTGAAGCTTTCTTT. Protein: CASSLVRPGNTEAFF.

V usage is TRBV15 and J usage is TRBJ1-4, with 8 bases lining up with TRBD1. This CDR3 has 16 residues. Unmatched junction bases numbered 5, after V lost 5 bases and J lost 0 bases. Germline V CDR1 and CDR2: LNHNV, YYDKDF (reference sequence). CDR3 coding DNA: TGTGCCACCAGCGGGACAGGTTACACAACTAATGAAAAACTGTTTTTT. Amino acids: CATSGTGYTTNEKLFF.

The chain employs TRBV19 and TRBJ1-2; a weak D match, TRBD1 (5 bases). This CDR3 is built from 13 residues. Trimming shortened V by 0 bases and J by 13 bases, and 15 bases separated the two germline ends. The germline gives CDR1 LNHDA, CDR2 SQIVND (reference sequence). CDR3 protein: CASSIDVGTRGTF. CDR3 coding DNA: TGTGCCAGTAGTATAGATGTGGGGACTCGGGGCACCTTC.

The chain combines TRBV18 with TRBJ2-7, with D perhaps matching TRBD1 (5 bases). Germline values: CDR1 KGHSH, CDR2 LQKENI. The germline V and J ends were trimmed by 4 bases and 2 bases, with 12 bases remaining between them. The CDR3 spans 14 residues. CDR3: CASSLDSKAYEQYF. CDR3 in DNA: TGTGCCAGCTCACTCGACAGTAAAGCCTACGAGCAGTACTTC.

This chain links TRBV7-2 with TRBJ2-1; TRBD2 aligns across 15 bases. The CDR3 has 19 residues. The germline V gene has CDR1 SGHTA and CDR2 FQGNSA. J lost 8 bases, V lost 1 base, and 12 bases had no gene match. The CDR3 loop reads CASSLGTSGRARLFDEQFF. The DNA for the CDR3 is TGTGCCAGCAGCTTAGGGACTAGCGGGAGGGCTCGGCTTTTCGATGAGCAGTTCTTC.

J is TRBJ1-2 and V is TRBV10-3, with 7 bases fitting TRBD1. The CDR3 consists of 14 residues. Germline-derived CDR1 and CDR2 are ENHRY and SYGVKD. Unmatched junction bases numbered 10, after V lost 10 bases and J lost 2 bases. The CDR3 DNA reads as TGTGCCACGCGGACAGGAGGATCCAACTATGGCTACACCTTC. This gives the protein CATRTGGSNYGYTF.

The rearrangement uses TRBV18 and TRBJ1-1, with D possibly TRBD1 on 5 matching bases. Germline lookup yields CDR1 KGHSH and CDR2 LQKENI. Trimming left V 3 bases short and J 2 bases short, with 13 bases between. This CDR3 is built from 15 residues. CDR3 amino acids: CASSPTVSRNTEAFF. CDR3 nucleotide sequence: TGTGCCAGCTCACCGACAGTGAGCCGAAACACTGAAGCTTTCTTT.